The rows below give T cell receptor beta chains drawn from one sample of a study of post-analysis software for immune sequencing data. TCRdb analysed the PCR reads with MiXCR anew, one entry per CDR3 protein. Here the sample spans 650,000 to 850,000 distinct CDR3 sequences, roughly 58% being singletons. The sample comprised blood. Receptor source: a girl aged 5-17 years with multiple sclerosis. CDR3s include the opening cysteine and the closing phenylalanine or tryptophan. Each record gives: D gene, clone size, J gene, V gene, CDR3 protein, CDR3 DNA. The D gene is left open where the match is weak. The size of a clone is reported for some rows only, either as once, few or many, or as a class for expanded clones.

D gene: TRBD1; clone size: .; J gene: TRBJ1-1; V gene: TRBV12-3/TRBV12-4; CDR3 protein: CASTQGVLGAFF; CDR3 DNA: TGTGCCAGCACCCAGGGGGTTCTAGGAGCTTTCTTT
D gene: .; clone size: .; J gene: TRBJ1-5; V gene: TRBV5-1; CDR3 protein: CASSWSGVESQPQHF; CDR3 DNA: TGCGCCAGCAGCTGGTCGGGGGTGGAAAGTCAGCCCCAGCATTTT
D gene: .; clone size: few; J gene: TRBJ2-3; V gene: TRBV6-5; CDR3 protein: CASSYSRSQRADTRYF; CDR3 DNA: TGTGCCAGCAGTTACTCGAGAAGTCAGCGGGCAGATACGCGGTATTTT
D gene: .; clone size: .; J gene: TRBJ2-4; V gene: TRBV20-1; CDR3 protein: CSARDGPSTGIQYF; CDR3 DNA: TGCAGTGCTAGAGATGGCCCTAGTACCGGCATTCAGTACTTC
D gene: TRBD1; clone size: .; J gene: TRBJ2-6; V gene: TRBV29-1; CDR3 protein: CSVGVGQGFGANVLTF; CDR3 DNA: TGCAGCGTTGGGGTGGGACAGGGTTTTGGGGCCAACGTCCTGACTTTC
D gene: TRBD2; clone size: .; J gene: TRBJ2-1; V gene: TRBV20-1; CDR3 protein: CSATKGLAGGNEQFF; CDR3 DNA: TGCAGTGCTACCAAAGGACTAGCGGGAGGGAATGAGCAGTTCTTC
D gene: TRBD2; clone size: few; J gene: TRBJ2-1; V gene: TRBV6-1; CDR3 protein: CASSPSTSGRNYNEQFF; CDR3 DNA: TGTGCCAGCAGTCCCTCAACTAGCGGGAGGAACTACAATGAGCAGTTCTTC
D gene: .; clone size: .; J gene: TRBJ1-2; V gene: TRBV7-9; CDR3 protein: CASSLSGAGYGYTF; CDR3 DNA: TGTGCCAGCAGCTTGTCGGGCGCAGGCTATGGCTACACCTTC
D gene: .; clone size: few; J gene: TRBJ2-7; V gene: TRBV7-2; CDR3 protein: CASSLVGRTSYEQYF; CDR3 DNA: TGTGCCAGCAGCTTAGTCGGCAGGACTTCCTACGAGCAGTACTTC
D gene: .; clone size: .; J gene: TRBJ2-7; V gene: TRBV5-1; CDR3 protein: CASTSGGAGEQYF; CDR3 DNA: TGCGCCAGCACGTCTGGGGGCGCGGGTGAGCAGTACTTC
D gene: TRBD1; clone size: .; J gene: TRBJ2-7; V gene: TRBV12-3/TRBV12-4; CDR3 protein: CASSLAPGTATYEQYF; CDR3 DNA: TGTGCCAGCAGTTTAGCGCCCGGGACAGCGACCTACGAGCAGTACTTC
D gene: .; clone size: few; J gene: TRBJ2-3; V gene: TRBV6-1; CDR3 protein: CASTLGTTDTQYF; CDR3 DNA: TGTGCCAGCACTCTTGGGACGACAGATACGCAGTATTTT
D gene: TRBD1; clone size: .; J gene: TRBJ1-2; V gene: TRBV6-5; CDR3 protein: CASSYRGRGYGYTF; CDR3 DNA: TGTGCCAGCAGTTACAGGGGGCGCGGCTATGGCTACACCTTC
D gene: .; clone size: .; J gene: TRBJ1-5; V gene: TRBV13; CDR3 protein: CASSLVVGQPQHF; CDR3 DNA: TGTGCCAGCAGCTTAGTCGTCGGTCAGCCCCAGCATTTT
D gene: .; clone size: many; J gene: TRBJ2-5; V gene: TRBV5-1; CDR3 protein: CASSLGGNQETQYF; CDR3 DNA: TGCGCCAGCAGCTTGGGCGGGAACCAAGAGACCCAGTACTTC
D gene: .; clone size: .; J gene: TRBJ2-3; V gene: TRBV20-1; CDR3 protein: CSAARTDTDTQYF; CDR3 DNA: TGCAGTGCTGCCCGGACGGACACAGATACGCAGTATTTT
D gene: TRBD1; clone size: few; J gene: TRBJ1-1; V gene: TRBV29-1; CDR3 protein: CSVVYRGNTEAFF; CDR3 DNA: TGCAGCGTTGTGTACAGGGGGAACACTGAAGCTTTCTTT
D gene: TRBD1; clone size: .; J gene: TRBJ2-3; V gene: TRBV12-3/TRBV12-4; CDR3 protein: CASNPGQGRDTQYF; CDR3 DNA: TGTGCCAGCAACCCGGGACAGGGGCGAGATACGCAGTATTTT
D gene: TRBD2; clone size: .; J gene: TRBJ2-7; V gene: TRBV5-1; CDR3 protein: CASSLARGLAGGPYEQYF; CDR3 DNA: TGCGCCAGCAGCTTGGCGAGGGGACTAGCGGGAGGGCCCTACGAGCAGTACTTC
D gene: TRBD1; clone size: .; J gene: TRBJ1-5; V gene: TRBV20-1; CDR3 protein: CSARRPGTGSYSNQPQHF; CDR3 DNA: TGCAGTGCTAGACGTCCCGGGACAGGGTCGTATAGCAATCAGCCCCAGCATTTT
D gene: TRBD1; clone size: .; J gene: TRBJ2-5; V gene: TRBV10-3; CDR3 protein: CAISESDRGETQYF; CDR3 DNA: TGTGCCATCAGTGAGTCAGACAGGGGAGAGACCCAGTACTTC
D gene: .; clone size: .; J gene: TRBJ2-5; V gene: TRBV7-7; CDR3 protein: CASSLSGRPQETQYF; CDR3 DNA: TGTGCTAGCAGCTTGTCGGGCCGTCCGCAAGAGACCCAGTACTTC
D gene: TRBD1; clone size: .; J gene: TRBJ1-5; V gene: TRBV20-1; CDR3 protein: CSARTGRDQPQHF; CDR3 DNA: TGCAGTGCTAGGACAGGGAGAGATCAGCCCCAGCATTTT
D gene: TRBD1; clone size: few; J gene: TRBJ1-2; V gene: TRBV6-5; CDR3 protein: CASSYPGQDPQAYGYTF; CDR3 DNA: TGTGCCAGCAGTTACCCGGGACAGGACCCCCAAGCCTATGGCTACACCTTC
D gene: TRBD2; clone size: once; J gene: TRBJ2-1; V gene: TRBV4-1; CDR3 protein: CASSHGTSGYEQFF; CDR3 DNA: TGCGCCAGCAGCCATGGGACTAGCGGGTATGAGCAGTTCTTC
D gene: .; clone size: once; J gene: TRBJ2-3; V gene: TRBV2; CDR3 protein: CAKEGTDTQYF; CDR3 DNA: TGTGCGAAGGAGGGCACAGATACGCAGTATTTT
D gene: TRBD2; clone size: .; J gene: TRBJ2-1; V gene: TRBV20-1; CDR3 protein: CSANVAGGPRNEQFF; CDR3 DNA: TGCAGTGCTAATGTGGCGGGAGGGCCTCGGAATGAGCAGTTCTTC
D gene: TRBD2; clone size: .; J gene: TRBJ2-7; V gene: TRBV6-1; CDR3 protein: CASSGLAAVPAYEQYF; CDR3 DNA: TGTGCCAGCAGTGGACTAGCGGCCGTTCCGGCTTACGAGCAGTACTTC
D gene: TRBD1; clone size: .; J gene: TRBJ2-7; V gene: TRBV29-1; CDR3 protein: CSGQTGGKHEQYF; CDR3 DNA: TGCAGCGGACAGACAGGGGGCAAGCACGAGCAGTACTTC
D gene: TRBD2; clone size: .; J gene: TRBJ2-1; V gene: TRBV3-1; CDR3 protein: CASSQDSLAGVRHSYNEQFF; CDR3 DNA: TGTGCCAGCAGCCAAGATTCGCTAGCGGGGGTCAGACACTCCTACAATGAGCAGTTCTTC
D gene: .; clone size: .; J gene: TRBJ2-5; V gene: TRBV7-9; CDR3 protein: CASSTEVSLTQYF; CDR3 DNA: TGTGCCAGCAGCACCGAAGTGTCGTTGACCCAGTACTTC
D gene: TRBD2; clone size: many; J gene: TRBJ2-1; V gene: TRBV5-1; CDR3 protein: CASSTSGSSYNEQFF; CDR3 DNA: TGCGCCAGCAGCACTAGCGGGAGCTCCTACAATGAGCAGTTCTTC
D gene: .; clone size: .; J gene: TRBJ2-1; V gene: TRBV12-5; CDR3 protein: CASGLGPPGTPNEQFF; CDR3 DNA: TGTGCTAGTGGTTTGGGGCCGCCCGGGACCCCCAATGAGCAGTTCTTC
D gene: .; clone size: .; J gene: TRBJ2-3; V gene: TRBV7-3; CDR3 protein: CASSLSGKGTDTQYF; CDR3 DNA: TGTGCCAGCAGCTTAAGCGGTAAAGGCACAGATACGCAGTATTTT
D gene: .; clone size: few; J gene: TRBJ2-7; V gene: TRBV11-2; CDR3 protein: CASSLNRLAEQYF; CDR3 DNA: TGTGCCAGCAGCTTAAATCGGCTCGCCGAGCAGTACTTC
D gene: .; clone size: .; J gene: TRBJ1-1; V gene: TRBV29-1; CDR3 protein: CSGQPGLRDKNTEAFF; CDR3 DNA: TGCAGCGGGCAACCGGGACTCCGAGACAAGAACACTGAAGCTTTCTTT
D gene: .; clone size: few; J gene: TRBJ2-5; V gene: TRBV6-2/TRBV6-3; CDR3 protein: CASSYAGATQETQYF; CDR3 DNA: TGTGCCAGCAGTTACGCGGGGGCAACACAAGAGACCCAGTACTTC
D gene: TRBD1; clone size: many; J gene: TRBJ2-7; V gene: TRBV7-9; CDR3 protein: CASSPKGQGIHEQYF; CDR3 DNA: TGTGCCAGCAGCCCAAAGGGACAGGGGATCCACGAGCAGTACTTC
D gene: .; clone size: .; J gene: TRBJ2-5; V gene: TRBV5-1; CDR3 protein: CASSLKGIGETQYF; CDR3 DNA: TGCGCCAGCAGCTTGAAGGGGATAGGGGAGACCCAGTACTTC
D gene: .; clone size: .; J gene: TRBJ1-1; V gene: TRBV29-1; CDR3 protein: CSVEDNRFRQMNTEAFF; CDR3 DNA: TGCAGCGTTGAAGATAACCGCTTCCGGCAGATGAACACTGAAGCTTTCTTT
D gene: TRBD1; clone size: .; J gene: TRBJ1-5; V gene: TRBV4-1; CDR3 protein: CASSHGTGDQPQHF; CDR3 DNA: TGCGCCAGCAGCCACGGGACAGGGGATCAGCCCCAGCATTTT
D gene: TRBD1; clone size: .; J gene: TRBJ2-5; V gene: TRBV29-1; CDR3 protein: CSVDLAGGAGTQYF; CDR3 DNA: TGCAGCGTTGATTTAGCAGGGGGCGCGGGGACCCAGTACTTC
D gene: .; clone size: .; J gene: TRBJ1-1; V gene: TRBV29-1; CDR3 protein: CSVGPRGEEAFF; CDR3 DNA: TGCAGCGTTGGGCCTAGGGGGGAAGAAGCTTTCTTT
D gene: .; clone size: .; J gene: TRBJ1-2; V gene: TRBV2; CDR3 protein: CASSAGFGGYTF; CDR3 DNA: TGTGCCAGCAGTGCTGGTTTTGGTGGCTACACCTTC
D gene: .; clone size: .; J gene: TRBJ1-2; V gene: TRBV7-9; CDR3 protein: CASSTDGSGYTF; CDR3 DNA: TGTGCCAGCAGCACAGACGGCTCGGGCTACACCTTC
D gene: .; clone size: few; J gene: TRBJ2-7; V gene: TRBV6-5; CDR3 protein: CASASNSYEQYF; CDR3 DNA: TGTGCCAGCGCCTCCAACTCCTACGAGCAGTACTTC